This TCR beta chain was recovered during a study of blood T cell repertoires in COVID-19. This CDR3 is built from 15 residues. Only in-frame clones appear in the TCRdb table, and some are missing; sequencing was by immunoSEQ multiplex PCR. The table records 200,000 or so clones, around four fifths of them present only once. The receptor was isolated from an older woman with active or convalescent COVID-19. The chain combines TRBV21-1 with TRBJ2-7; whether TRBD2, the table's D call, matches the DNA was not checked. TRBV21-1 corresponds to a pseudogene. The sequenced sample was peripheral blood. The chain's CDR3 is CASSKAGVGGGEQYF. CDR3 DNA sequence: TGTGCCAGCAGCAAAGCGGGTGTGGGAGGGGGCGAGCAGTACTTC.